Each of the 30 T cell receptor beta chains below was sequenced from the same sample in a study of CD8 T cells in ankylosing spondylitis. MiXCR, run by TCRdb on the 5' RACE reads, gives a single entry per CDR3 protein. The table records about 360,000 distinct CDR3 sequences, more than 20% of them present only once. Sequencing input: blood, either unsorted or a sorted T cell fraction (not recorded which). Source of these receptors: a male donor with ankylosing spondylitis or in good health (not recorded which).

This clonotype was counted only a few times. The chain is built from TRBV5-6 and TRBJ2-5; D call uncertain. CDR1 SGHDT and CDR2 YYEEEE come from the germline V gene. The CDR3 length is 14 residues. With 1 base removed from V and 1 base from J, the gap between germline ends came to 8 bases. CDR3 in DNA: TGTGCCAGCAGCTTGAGCAGCTTCCAAGAGACCCAGTACTTC. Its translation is CASSLSSFQETQYF.

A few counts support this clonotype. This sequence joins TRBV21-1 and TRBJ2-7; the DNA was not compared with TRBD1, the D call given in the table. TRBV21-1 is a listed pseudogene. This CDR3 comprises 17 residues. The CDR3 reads CASSKDEREPLTYEQYF. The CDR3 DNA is TGTGCCAGCAGCAAAGATGAAAGGGAACCCCTAACCTACGAGCAGTACTTC.

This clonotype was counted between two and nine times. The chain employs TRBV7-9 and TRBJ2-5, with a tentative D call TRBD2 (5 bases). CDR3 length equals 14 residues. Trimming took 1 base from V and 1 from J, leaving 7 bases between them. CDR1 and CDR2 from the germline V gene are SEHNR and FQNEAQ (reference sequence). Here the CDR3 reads CASSLGESQETQYF. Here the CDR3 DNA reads TGTGCCAGCAGCTTAGGGGAGAGCCAAGAGACCCAGTACTTC.

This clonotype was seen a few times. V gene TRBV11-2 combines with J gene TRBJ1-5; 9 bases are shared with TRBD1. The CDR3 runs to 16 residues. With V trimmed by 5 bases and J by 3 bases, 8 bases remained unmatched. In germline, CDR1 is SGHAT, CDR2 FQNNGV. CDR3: CASSPGTGMYNQPQHF. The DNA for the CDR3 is TGTGCCAGCAGCCCCGGGACAGGGATGTACAATCAGCCCCAGCATTTT.

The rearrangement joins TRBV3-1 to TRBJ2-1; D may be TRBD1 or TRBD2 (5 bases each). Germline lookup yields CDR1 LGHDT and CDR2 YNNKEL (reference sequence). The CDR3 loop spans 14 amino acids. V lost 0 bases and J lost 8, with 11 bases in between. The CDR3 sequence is CASSQEGWGHEQFF. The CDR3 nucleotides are TGTGCCAGCAGCCAAGAGGGGTGGGGACATGAGCAGTTCTTC.

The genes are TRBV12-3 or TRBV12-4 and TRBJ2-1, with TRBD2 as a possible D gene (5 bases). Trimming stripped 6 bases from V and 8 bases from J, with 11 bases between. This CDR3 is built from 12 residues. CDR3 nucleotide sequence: TGTGCCAGCAGCAATACGGGGTATGAGCAGTTCTTC. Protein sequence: CASSNTGYEQFF.

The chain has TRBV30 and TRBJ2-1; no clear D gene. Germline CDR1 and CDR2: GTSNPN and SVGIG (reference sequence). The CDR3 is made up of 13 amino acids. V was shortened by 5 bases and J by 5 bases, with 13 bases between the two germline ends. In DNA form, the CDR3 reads TGTGCCTGGGACCCTAATAACCACAATGAGCAGTTCTTC. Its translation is CAWDPNNHNEQFF.

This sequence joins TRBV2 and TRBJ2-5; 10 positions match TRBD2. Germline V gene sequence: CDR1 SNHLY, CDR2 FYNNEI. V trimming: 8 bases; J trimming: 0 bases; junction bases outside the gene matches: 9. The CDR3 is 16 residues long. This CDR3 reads CASDSGGRADQETQYF. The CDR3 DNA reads TGTGCCAGCGATAGCGGGGGGCGGGCAGACCAAGAGACCCAGTACTTC.

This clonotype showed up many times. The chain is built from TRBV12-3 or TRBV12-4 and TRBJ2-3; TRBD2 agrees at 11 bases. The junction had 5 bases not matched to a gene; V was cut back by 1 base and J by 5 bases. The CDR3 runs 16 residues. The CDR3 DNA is TGTGCCAGCAGTTTAGAAGGCCTAGCGGGAGGAGATACGCAGTATTTT. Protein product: CASSLEGLAGGDTQYF.

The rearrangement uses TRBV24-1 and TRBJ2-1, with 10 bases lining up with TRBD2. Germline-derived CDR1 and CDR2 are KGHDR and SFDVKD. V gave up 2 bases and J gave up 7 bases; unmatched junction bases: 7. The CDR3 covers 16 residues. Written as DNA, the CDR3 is TGTGCCACCAGTGATTCTAGCGGGGGTCTGGGAAATGAGCAGTTCTTC. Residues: CATSDSSGGLGNEQFF.

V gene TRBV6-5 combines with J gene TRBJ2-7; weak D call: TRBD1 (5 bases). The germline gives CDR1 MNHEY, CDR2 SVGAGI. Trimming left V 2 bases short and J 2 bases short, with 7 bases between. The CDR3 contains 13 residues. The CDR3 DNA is TGTGCCAGCAGTTACGGGGCCCCCTACGAGCAGTACTTC. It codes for CASSYGAPYEQYF.

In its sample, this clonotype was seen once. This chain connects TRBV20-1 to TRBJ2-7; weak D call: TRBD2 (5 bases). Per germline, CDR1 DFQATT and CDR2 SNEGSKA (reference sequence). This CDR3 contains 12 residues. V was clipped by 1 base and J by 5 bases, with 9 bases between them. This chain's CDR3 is CSARGLRDEQYF. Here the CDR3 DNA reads TGCAGTGCTAGAGGGCTGCGGGACGAGCAGTACTTC.

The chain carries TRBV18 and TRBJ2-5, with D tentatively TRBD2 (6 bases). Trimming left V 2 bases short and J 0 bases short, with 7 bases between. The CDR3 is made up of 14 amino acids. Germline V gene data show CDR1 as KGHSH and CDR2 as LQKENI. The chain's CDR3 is CASSPGTYQETQYF. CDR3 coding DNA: TGTGCCAGCTCACCAGGGACTTACCAAGAGACCCAGTACTTC.

In DNA, the CDR3 is TGTGCCACCAGCAGCAGGACTAGCGGGGGAGATACGCAGTATTTT. It codes for CATSSRTSGGDTQYF. The V call is TRBV15, the J call TRBJ2-3, with TRBD2 identical over 13 bases. This CDR3 contains 15 residues. From germline, CDR1 is LNHNV and CDR2 YYDKDF (reference sequence). Trimming took 3 bases from V and 5 from J; bases not matched to a gene: 2.

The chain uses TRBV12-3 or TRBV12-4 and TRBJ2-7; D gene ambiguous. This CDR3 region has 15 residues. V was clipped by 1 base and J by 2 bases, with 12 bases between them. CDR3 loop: CASSLVTYPTYEQYF. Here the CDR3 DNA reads TGTGCCAGCAGTTTAGTAACTTATCCCACCTACGAGCAGTACTTC.

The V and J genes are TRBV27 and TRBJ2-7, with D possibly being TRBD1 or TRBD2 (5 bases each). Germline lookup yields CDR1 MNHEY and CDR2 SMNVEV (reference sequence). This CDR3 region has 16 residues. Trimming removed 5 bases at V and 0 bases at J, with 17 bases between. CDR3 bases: TGTGCCAGCAGTCTAAACCGGGACGTGAGCTCCTACGAGCAGTACTTC. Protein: CASSLNRDVSSYEQYF.

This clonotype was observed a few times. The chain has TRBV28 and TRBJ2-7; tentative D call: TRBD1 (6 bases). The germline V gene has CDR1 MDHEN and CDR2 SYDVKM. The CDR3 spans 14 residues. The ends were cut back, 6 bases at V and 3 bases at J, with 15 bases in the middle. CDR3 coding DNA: TGTGCCAGCAGGTCCGGGACACTTTACTACGAGCAGTACTTC. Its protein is CASRSGTLYYEQYF.

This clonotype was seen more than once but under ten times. CDR3 in DNA: TGTGCCAGCAGCTTAGTTTTTCCCCGGGAGACCCAGTACTTC. Its protein is CASSLVFPRETQYF. V usage is TRBV7-2 and J usage is TRBJ2-5; D gene uncertain. From germline, CDR1 is SGHTA and CDR2 FQGNSA. The CDR3 totals 14 residues. Trimming removed 1 base from V and 5 bases from J, with 11 bases in between. Variable domain in full (rest from reference TRBV7-2 and TRBJ2-5): GAGVSQSPSNKVTEKGKDVELRCDPISGHTALYWYRQSLGQGLEFLIYFQGNSAPDKSGLPSDRFSAERTGGSVSTLTIQRTQQEDSAVYLCASSLVFPRETQYFGPGTRLLVL.

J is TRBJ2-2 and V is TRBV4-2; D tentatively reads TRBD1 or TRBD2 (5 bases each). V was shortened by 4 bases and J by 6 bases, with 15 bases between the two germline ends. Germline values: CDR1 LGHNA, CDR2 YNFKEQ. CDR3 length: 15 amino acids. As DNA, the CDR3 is TGTGCCAGCAGCCTCCACGGGGACCCTTCCGGGGAGCTGTTTTTT. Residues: CASSLHGDPSGELFF.

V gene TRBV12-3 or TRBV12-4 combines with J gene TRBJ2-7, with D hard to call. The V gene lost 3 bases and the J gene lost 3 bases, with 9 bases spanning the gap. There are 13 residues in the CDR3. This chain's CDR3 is CASSFGLYYEQYF. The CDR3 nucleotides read TGTGCCAGCAGTTTTGGCCTCTACTACGAGCAGTACTTC.

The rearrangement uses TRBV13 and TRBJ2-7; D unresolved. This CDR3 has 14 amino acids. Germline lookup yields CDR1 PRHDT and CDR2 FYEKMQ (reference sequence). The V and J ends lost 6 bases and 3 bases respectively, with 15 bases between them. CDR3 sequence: CASSSLEDLYEQYF. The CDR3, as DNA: TGTGCCAGCAGTTCCCTCGAGGACCTCTACGAGCAGTACTTC.

The CDR3 here is CATSSQRFAGELFF. DNA for the CDR3: TGTGCCACCAGCAGCCAAAGATTTGCCGGGGAGCTGTTTTTT. The V and J genes are TRBV15 and TRBJ2-2; no firm D call. Trimming cost V 3 bases and J 6 bases, with 11 bases left between them. Germline CDR1 is LNHNV and CDR2 is YYDKDF (reference sequence). CDR3 length: 14 amino acids.

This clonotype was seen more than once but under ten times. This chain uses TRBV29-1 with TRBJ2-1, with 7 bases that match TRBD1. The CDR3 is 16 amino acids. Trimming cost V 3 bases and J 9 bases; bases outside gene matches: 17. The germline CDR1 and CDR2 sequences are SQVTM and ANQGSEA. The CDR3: CSVEFETGMNPSEQFF. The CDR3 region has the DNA TGCAGCGTTGAGTTTGAGACAGGGATGAATCCCAGTGAGCAGTTCTTC.

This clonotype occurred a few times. CDR3 region: CASSFGDTAYGYTF. Written as DNA, the CDR3 is TGTGCCAGCAGTTTTGGGGACACCGCCTATGGCTACACCTTC. The chain joins TRBV27 to TRBJ1-2, with TRBD1 as a possible D gene (6 bases). The CDR3 sequence is 14 residues long. V was trimmed by 3 bases and J by 4 bases, leaving 12 bases between them. The germline V gene encodes CDR1 MNHEY and CDR2 SMNVEV (reference sequence).

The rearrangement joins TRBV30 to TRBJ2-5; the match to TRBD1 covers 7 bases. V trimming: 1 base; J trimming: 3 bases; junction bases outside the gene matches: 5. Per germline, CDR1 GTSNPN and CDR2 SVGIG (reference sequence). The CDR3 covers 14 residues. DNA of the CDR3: TGTGCCTGGAGTGCGACAGGGCCTGAAGAGACCCAGTACTTC. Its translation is CAWSATGPEETQYF.

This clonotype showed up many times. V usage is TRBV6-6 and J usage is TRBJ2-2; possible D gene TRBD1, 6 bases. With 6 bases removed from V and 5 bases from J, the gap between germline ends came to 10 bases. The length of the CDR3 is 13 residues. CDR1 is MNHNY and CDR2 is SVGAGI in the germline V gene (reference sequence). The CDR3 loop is CASSRTETGELFF. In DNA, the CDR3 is TGTGCCAGCAGCCGGACAGAAACCGGGGAGCTGTTTTTT.

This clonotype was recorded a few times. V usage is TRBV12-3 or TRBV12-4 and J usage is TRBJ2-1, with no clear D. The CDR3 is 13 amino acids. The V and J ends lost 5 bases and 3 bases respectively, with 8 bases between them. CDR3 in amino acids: CASSAPGYNEQFF. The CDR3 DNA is TGTGCCAGCAGTGCCCCGGGCTACAATGAGCAGTTCTTC.

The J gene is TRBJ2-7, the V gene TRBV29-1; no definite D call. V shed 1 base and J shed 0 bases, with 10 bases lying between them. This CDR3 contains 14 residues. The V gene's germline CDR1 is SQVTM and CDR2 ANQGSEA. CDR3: CSVEGTESSYEQYF. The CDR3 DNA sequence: TGCAGCGTTGAAGGGACGGAGAGCTCCTACGAGCAGTACTTC.

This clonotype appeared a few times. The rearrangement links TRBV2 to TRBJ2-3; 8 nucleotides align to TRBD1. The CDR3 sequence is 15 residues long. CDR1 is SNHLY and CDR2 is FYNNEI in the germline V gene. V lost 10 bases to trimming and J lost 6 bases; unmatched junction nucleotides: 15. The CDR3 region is CANKGQARVWDTQYF. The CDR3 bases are TGTGCCAACAAGGGACAGGCCCGAGTTTGGGATACGCAGTATTTT. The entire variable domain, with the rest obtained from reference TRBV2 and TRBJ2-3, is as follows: EPEVTQTPSHQVTQMGQEVILRCVPISNHLYFYWYRQILGQKVEFLVSFYNNEISEKSEIFDDQFSVERPDGSNFTLKIRSTKLEDSAMYFCANKGQARVWDTQYFGPGTRLTVL.

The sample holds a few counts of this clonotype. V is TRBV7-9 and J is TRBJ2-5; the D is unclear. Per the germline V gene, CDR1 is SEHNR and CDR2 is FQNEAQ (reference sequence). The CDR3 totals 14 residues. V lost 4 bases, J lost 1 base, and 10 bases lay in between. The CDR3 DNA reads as TGTGCCAGCAGCTCGGCACTTGCCCAAGAGACCCAGTACTTC. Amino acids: CASSSALAQETQYF.